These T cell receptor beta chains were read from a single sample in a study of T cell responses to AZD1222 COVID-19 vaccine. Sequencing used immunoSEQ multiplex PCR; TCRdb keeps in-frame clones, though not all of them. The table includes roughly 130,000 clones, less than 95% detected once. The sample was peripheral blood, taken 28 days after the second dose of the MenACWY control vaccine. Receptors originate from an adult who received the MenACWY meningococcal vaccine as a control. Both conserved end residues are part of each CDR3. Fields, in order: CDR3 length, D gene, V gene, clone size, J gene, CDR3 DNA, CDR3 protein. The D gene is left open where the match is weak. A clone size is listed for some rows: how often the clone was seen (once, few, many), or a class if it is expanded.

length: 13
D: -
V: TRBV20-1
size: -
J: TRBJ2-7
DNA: TGCAGTGCTAGTGGCGGGTCGACCTACGAGCAGTACTTC
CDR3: CSASGGSTYEQYF

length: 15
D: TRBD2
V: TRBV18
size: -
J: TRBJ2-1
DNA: TGTGCCAGCTCACGAACTAGCGGGCGAATGAATGAGCAGTTCTTC
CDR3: CASSRTSGRMNEQFF

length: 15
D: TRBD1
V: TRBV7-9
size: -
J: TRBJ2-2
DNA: TGTGCCAGCAGCTTAACAGGGGGCGACACCGGGGAGCTGTTTTTT
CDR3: CASSLTGGDTGELFF

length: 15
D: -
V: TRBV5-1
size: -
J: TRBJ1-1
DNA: TGCGCCAGCAGCGGGTGGCAAGAAACGAACACTGAAGCTTTCTTT
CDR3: CASSGWQETNTEAFF

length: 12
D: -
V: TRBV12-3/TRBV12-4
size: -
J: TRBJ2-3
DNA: TGTGCCAGCAGTTTCGCTGGAGATACGCAGTATTTT
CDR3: CASSFAGDTQYF

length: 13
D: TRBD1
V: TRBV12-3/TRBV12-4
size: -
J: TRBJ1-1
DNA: TGTGCCAGCAGCTACGGGACAGGGACTGAAGCTTTCTTT
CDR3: CASSYGTGTEAFF

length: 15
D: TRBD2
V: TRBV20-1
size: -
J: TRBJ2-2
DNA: TGCAGTGCTAGTAAGCTAGCGGGAGTAACCGGGGAGCTGTTTTTT
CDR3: CSASKLAGVTGELFF

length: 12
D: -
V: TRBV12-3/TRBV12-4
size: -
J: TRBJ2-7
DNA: TGTGCCAGCAGCTCACAGGTAAACGAGCAGTACTTC
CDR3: CASSSQVNEQYF

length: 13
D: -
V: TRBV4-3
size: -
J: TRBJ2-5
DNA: TGCGCCAGCAGCCAAGGAGGGTACGAGACCCAGTACTTC
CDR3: CASSQGGYETQYF

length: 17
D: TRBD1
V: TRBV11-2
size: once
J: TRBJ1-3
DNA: TGTGCCAGCAGCTTGACCACAGGGGGAAGCTCTGGAAACACCATATATTTT
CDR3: CASSLTTGGSSGNTIYF

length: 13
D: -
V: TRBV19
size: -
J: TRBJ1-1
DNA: TGTGCCAGTAGCCTACTGGGTAACACTGAAGCTTTCTTT
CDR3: CASSLLGNTEAFF

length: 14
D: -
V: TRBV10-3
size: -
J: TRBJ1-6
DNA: TGTGCCATCAGTACAGGGTTAAGCAATTCACCCCTCCACTTT
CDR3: CAISTGLSNSPLHF

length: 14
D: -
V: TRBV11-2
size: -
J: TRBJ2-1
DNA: TGTGCCAGCAGCTTACAAGGCCCCCATGCTGAGCAGTTCTTC
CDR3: CASSLQGPHAEQFF

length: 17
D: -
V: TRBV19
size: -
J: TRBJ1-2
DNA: TGTGCCAGTAGTATAGTGGACAGCGACACCGGAGGGTATGGCTACACCTTC
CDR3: CASSIVDSDTGGYGYTF

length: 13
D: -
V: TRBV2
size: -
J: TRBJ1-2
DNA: TGTGCCAGCAACGAAGACTACGGAGCAGCCTACACCTTC
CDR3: CASNEDYGAAYTF

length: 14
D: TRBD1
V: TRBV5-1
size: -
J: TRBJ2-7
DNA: TGCGCCAGCACCCCAGGGACAGGGGGCTCCGAGCAGTACTTC
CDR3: CASTPGTGGSEQYF

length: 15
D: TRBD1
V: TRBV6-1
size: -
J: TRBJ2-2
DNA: TGTGCCAGCAGTGAACCGGGACAGGACACCGGGGAGCTGTTTTTT
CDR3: CASSEPGQDTGELFF

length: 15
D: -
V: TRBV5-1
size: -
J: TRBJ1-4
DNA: TGCGCCAGCAGCCAAGGGACCAGGGGTGATGAAAAACTGTTTTTT
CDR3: CASSQGTRGDEKLFF

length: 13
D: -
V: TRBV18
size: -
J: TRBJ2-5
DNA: TGTGCCAGCTCAGGCAGGGTATTGGAGACCCAGTACTTC
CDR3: CASSGRVLETQYF

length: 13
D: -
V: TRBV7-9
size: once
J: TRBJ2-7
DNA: TGTGCCAGCAGCTTAGGGGTCGGCTACGAGCAGTACTTC
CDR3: CASSLGVGYEQYF

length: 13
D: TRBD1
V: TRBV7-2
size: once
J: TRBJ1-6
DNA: TGTGCCAGCAGCTTAACCGGACAGGGGTCCCTCCACTTT
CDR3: CASSLTGQGSLHF

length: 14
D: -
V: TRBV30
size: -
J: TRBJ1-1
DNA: TGTGCCTGGAGCGGGCATACAGTGAACACTGAAGCTTTCTTT
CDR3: CAWSGHTVNTEAFF

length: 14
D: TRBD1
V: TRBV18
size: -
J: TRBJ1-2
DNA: TGTGCCAGCTCACCACTGGACAGGGGCTATGGCTACACCTTC
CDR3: CASSPLDRGYGYTF

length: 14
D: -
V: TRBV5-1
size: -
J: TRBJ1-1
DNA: TGCGCCAGCAGCTTGGACAGGGTGAACACTGAAGCTTTCTTT
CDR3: CASSLDRVNTEAFF

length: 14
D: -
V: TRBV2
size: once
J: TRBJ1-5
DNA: TGTGCCAGCAGTGAGGAGCGCCTTCTTTCTGTACGACATTTT
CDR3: CASSEERLLSVRHF

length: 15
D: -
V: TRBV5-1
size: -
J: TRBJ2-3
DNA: TGCGCCAGCAGCTTGTTGACAGCTAGCACAGATACGCAGTATTTT
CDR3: CASSLLTASTDTQYF

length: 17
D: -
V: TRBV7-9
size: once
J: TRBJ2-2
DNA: TGTGCCAGCAGCTTACTTGTCGGACAGAGGAACACCGGGGAGCTGTTTTTT
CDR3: CASSLLVGQRNTGELFF

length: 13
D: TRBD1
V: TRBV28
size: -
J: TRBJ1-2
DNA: TGTGCCAGCAGAGAGACAGGGACCTATGGCTACACCTTC
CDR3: CASRETGTYGYTF

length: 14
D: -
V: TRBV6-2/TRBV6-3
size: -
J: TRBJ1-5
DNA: TGTGCCAGCAGTTACGGGGACTTACATCAGCCCCAGCATTTT
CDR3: CASSYGDLHQPQHF

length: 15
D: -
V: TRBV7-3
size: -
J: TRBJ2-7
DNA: TGTGCCAGCAGCTTAGCTAGCGATCTCTCCTACGAGCAGTACTTC
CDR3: CASSLASDLSYEQYF

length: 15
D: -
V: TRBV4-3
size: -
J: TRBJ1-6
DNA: TGCGCCAGCAGCCAAGTTGGGGGCCTAAATTCACCCCTCCACTTT
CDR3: CASSQVGGLNSPLHF

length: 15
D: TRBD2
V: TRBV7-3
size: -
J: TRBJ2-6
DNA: TGTGCCAGCAGCCGGGCGGGGGATGGGGCCAACGTCCTGACTTTC
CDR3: CASSRAGDGANVLTF

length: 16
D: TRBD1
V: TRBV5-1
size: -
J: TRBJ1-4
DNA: TGCGCCAGCAGCTTGGCCACAGGGGAGTATAATGAAAAACTGTTTTTT
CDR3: CASSLATGEYNEKLFF

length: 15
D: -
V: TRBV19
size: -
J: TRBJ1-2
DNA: TGTGCCAGTAGTATACCCGCTCGGGGAGGCTATGGCTACACCTTC
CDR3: CASSIPARGGYGYTF

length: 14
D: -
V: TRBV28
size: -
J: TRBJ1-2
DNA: TGTGCCAGCAGTTTTGGGGGTTCAAACTATGGCTACACCTTC
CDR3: CASSFGGSNYGYTF

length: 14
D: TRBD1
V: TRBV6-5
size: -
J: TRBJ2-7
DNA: TGTGCCAGCAGAGACGACAGGGTAGGGTACGAGCAGTACTTC
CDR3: CASRDDRVGYEQYF

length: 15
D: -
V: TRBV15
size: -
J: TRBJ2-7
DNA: TGTGCCACCAGCAGAGATCTGGGCAGTTATTACGAGCAGTACTTC
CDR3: CATSRDLGSYYEQYF

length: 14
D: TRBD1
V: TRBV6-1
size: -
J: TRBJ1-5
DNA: TGTGCCAGCAGTGAAAGGGACAGCCTCCAGCCCCAGCATTTT
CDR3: CASSERDSLQPQHF

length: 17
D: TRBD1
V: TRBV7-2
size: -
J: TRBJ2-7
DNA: TGTGCCAGCAGCTTAGTAGGGGGGACAGGAGTAACCTACGAGCAGTACTTC
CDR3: CASSLVGGTGVTYEQYF

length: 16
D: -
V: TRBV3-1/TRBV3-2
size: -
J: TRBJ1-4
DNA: TGTGCCAGCAGCCCAACGCCCGAGGTTCTGGCCGAAAAACTGTTTTTT
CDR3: CASSPTPEVLAEKLFF

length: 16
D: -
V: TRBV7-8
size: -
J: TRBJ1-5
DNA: TGTGCCAGCAGCCTAGCGTGGCGCAGGTCGGGTCAGCCCCAGCATTTT
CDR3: CASSLAWRRSGQPQHF

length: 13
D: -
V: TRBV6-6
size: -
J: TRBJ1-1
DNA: TGTGCCAGCAGTTACTGGTCGGCAGATGAAGCTTTCTTT
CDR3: CASSYWSADEAFF

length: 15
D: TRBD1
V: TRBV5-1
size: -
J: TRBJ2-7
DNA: TGCGCCAGCAGCTTGGCCGGACAGGGGATCTACGAGCAGTACTTC
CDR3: CASSLAGQGIYEQYF

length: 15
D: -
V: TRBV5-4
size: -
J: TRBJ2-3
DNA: TGTGCCAGCAGCTTGAGTCGCCCTGACACAGATACGCAGTATTTT
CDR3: CASSLSRPDTDTQYF

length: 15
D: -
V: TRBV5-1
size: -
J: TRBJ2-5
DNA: TGCGCCAGCACCGTCAGGGGGGGGGCGGAAGAGACCCAGTACTTC
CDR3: CASTVRGGAEETQYF

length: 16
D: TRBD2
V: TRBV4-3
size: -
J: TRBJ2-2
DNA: TGCGCCAGCAGCCAAGCGCTAGCGGGAGGAGGCGGGGAGCTGTTTTTT
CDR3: CASSQALAGGGGELFF

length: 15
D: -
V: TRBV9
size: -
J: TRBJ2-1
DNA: TGTGCCAGCAGCGTAGGACAAATATCCTACAATGAGCAGTTCTTC
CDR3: CASSVGQISYNEQFF

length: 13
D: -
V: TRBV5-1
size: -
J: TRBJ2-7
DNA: TGCGCCAGCAGCTTGCAGGATTCCTACGAGCAGTACTTC
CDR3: CASSLQDSYEQYF